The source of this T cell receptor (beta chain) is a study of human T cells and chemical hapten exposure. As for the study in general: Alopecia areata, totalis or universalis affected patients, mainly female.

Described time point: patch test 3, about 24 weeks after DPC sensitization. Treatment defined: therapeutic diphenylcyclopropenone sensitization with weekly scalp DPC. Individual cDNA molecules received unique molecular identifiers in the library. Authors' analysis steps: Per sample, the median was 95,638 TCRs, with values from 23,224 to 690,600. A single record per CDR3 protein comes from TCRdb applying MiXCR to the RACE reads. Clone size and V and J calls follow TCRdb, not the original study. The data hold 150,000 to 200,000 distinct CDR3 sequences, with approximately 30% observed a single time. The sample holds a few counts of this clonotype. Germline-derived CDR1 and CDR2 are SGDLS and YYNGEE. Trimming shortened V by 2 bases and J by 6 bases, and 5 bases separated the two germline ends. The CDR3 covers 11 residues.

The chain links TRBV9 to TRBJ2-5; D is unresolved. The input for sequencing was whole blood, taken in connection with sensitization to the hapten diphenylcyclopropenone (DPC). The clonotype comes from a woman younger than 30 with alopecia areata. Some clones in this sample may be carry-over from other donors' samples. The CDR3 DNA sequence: TGTGCCAGCAGCGTTGGACAGACCCAGTACTTC. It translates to CASSVGQTQYF.